The 27 T cell receptor beta chains in this list originate from one sample, sequenced in a study of blood T cell repertoires in COVID-19. This table comes from immunoSEQ multiplex PCR, and its TCRdb copy is limited to in-frame clones, with some not included. The sample includes 90,000 or so clones, roughly 88% of them seen just once. Sequenced input: peripheral blood. All receptors come from a man aged 18 to 30 with COVID-19, enrolled during active disease.

The J gene is TRBJ2-1, the V gene TRBV24-1, with 7 nucleotides matching TRBD2. Germline assignment: CDR1 KGHDR and CDR2 SFDVKD. The CDR3 spans 16 residues. The trim removed 0 bases at V and 7 bases at J, leaving 8 bases unmatched. CDR3: CATSDLGFGGSNEQFF. The CDR3 DNA is TGTGCCACCAGTGATTTGGGGTTCGGGGGGAGTAATGAGCAGTTCTTC.

This rearrangement joins TRBV3-1 (or the pseudogene TRBV3-2) to TRBJ2-1, with 9 bases identical to TRBD1. Trimming took 1 base from V and 9 from J; bases not matched to a gene: 7. Germline CDR1 LGHDT, CDR2 YNNKEL (reference sequence). The CDR3 sequence is 15 residues long. The CDR3 here is CASSQGDRVRSEQFF. The CDR3 DNA reads TGTGCCAGCAGCCAAGGGGACAGGGTACGCAGTGAGCAGTTCTTC.

In this sample, this clone turned up once. V is TRBV30 and J is TRBJ2-1; 9 bases are a match to TRBD2. The CDR3 has 17 residues. Per germline, CDR1 GTSNPN and CDR2 SVGIG (reference sequence). The V segment lost 0 bases and the J segment 4 bases; nucleotides outside the gene matches: 10. CDR3 nucleotides: TGTGCCTGGAGTGTAAGTCGTTCTAGCGGGATTTACAATGAGCAGTTCTTC. It is translated as CAWSVSRSSGIYNEQFF.

This clone was picked up one time. The chain employs TRBV5-1 and TRBJ1-2; weak D call: TRBD1 (5 bases). The CDR3 is 15 amino acids. In germline, CDR1 is SGHRS, CDR2 YFSETQ. Trimming cost V 3 bases and J 5 bases, with 17 bases left between them. DNA of the CDR3: TGCGCCAGCAGCTCCTCCTTTACAGGAGGGTATGGCTACACCTTC. Its translation: CASSSSFTGGYGYTF.

The chain combines TRBV29-1 with TRBJ2-3; D remains ambiguous. Trimming pared 3 bases from V and 0 bases from J, leaving 7 bases between. Per germline, CDR1 SQVTM and CDR2 ANQGSEA. The CDR3 runs to 13 residues. CDR3 sequence: CSVDPTSTDTQYF. The DNA for the CDR3 is TGCAGCGTTGACCCCACTAGCACAGATACGCAGTATTTT.

The rearrangement joins TRBV5-1 to TRBJ2-3; D may be TRBD1 (5 bases). The CDR3 runs to 13 residues. Trimming cost V 6 bases and J 3 bases, with 11 bases left between them. Looked up from germline, CDR1 is SGHRS and CDR2 is YFSETQ. The CDR3 DNA is TGCGCCAGCACCCAGGGTGGGACAGATACGCAGTATTTT. It encodes CASTQGGTDTQYF.

The chain carries TRBV14 and TRBJ2-7; 12 positions match TRBD2. Germline loops: CDR1 SGHDN, CDR2 FVKESK. The CDR3 has 14 residues. With 5 bases clipped from V and 6 bases from J, the junction kept 5 bases outside the gene matches. CDR3 loop: CASSSGGLAGEQYF. CDR3 nucleotides: TGTGCCAGCAGCTCAGGGGGACTAGCGGGCGAGCAGTACTTC.

The chain combines TRBV6-4 with TRBJ2-1; D gene uncertain. In germline, CDR1 is MRHNA, CDR2 SNTAGT. Trimming pared 3 bases from V and 4 bases from J, leaving 7 bases between. This CDR3 has 13 residues. The CDR3 sequence: CASSESPYNEQFF. In DNA, the CDR3 is TGTGCCAGCAGTGAGTCCCCATACAATGAGCAGTTCTTC.

The chain uses TRBV7-9 and TRBJ2-5, with D possibly TRBD2 on 6 matching bases. CDR1 is SEHNR, CDR2 FQNEAQ, per germline (reference sequence). The V end lost 2 bases, the J end lost 3 bases, and 10 bases lay between the germline ends. This CDR3 has 14 residues. CDR3 region: CASSLHGGEETQYF. In nucleotides, the CDR3 is TGTGCCAGCAGCTTACATGGAGGGGAAGAGACCCAGTACTTC. The full variable domain, rest sourced from reference TRBV7-9 and TRBJ2-5, is DTGVSQNPRHKITKRGQNVTFRCDPISEHNRLYWYRQTLGQGPEFLTYFQNEAQLEKSRLLSDRFSAERPKGSFSTLEIQRTEQGDSAMYLCASSLHGGEETQYFGPGTRLLVL.

The chain uses TRBV2 and TRBJ2-1, with 14 bases fitting TRBD2. The CDR3 extends over 15 amino acids. Trimming took 6 bases from V and 10 from J; bases not matched to a gene: 8. Germline values: CDR1 SNHLY, CDR2 FYNNEI. The CDR3 protein is CASSQGLAGAWEQFF. Written as DNA, the CDR3 is TGTGCCAGCAGCCAGGGACTAGCGGGGGCATGGGAGCAGTTCTTC.

The sample holds one count of this clone. This chain joins TRBV5-4 and TRBJ1-1; no firm D call. This CDR3 contains 15 residues. V was clipped by 4 bases and J by 6 bases, with 19 bases between them. Germline lookup yields CDR1 SGHNT and CDR2 YYREEE (reference sequence). CDR3 sequence (DNA): TGTGCCAGCAGCCCCTCCCCCGGGGAGGTACCTGAAGCTTTCTTT. Translating it yields CASSPSPGEVPEAFF.

The rearrangement links TRBV3-1 (or the pseudogene TRBV3-2) to TRBJ2-7, with 12 bases matching TRBD2. V dropped 1 base and J dropped 5; count of bases not matched to a gene: 6. This CDR3 has 16 residues. Germline loops: CDR1 LGHDT, CDR2 YNNKEL (reference sequence). Written as DNA, the CDR3 is TGTGCCAGCAGCCAAGCAGGACTAGCGGGAAGCAACGAGCAGTACTTC. Protein sequence: CASSQAGLAGSNEQYF.

The chain employs TRBV6-6 and TRBJ2-1, with 11 bases lining up with TRBD1. Germline V CDR1 and CDR2: MNHNY, SVGAGI (reference sequence). Unmatched junction bases numbered 6, after V lost 5 bases and J lost 6 bases. This CDR3 contains 15 residues. CDR3: CASSTSGTGGNEQFF. CDR3 nucleotide sequence: TGTGCCAGCAGTACTTCCGGGACAGGGGGCAATGAGCAGTTCTTC.

Regarding this clone: One end of the junction is discordant with germline, which a read error may explain. The chain carries TRBV28 and TRBJ1-4; possible D gene TRBD1, 6 bases. Germline V CDR1 and CDR2: MDHEN, SYDVKM. The CDR3 is made up of 15 amino acids. CDR3 DNA: TGTGCCAGCAGTCACACAGGGCTGAGGAATGAAAAACTGCTTTTT. Translated: CASSHTGLRNEKLLF. The entire variable domain, with the rest obtained from reference TRBV28 and TRBJ1-4, is as follows: DVKVTQSSRYLVKRTGEKVFLECVQDMDHENMFWYRQDPGLGLRLIYFSYDVKMKEKGDIPEGYSVSREKKERFSLILESASTNQTSMYLCASSHTGLRNEKLLFGSGTQLSVL.

This clone has just a few counts. The chain uses TRBV18 and TRBJ2-3, with D perhaps TRBD1 (5 bases). Trimming took off 3 bases at V and 0 bases at J, with 10 bases between the two ends. The CDR3 runs to 15 residues. From germline, CDR1 is KGHSH and CDR2 LQKENI. The CDR3 nucleotides read TGTGCCAGCTCACCCGACAGTGATAGCACAGATACGCAGTATTTT. This sequence encodes CASSPDSDSTDTQYF.

The CDR3 nucleotides read TGTGCCAGCAGCCGTAATCATCCCATCGTGTTAGACGAGCAGTACTTC. It specifies CASSRNHPIVLDEQYF. This chain connects TRBV3-1 (or the pseudogene TRBV3-2) to TRBJ2-7; D is ambiguous. CDR1 and CDR2 (germline): LGHDT, YNNKEL (reference sequence). This CDR3 spans 16 amino acids. V lost 4 bases, J lost 5 bases, and 21 bases lay in between.

This clone came up once. The chain uses TRBV7-9 and TRBJ2-1, with D unresolved. The V end lost 1 base, the J end lost 0 bases, and 4 bases lay between the germline ends. There are 14 residues in the CDR3. From germline, CDR1 is SEHNR and CDR2 FQNEAQ (reference sequence). CDR3 in amino acids: CASSLVSSYNEQFF. DNA of the CDR3: TGTGCCAGCAGCTTAGTGAGCTCCTACAATGAGCAGTTCTTC.

The CDR3 sequence is CSASVPRLSGNTIYF. The CDR3 coding sequence is TGCAGTGCTAGTGTGCCCCGACTCTCTGGAAACACCATATATTTT. The chain links TRBV20-1 to TRBJ1-3; D gene unclear. V was pared by 3 bases and J by 0 bases, with 12 bases between. The CDR3 spans 15 residues. The germline CDR1 and CDR2 sequences are DFQATT and SNEGSKA (reference sequence).

This clone was detected only once. The chain joins TRBV29-1 to TRBJ2-7; D possibly corresponds to TRBD1 (5 bases). V lost 6 bases and J 10 bases, leaving 19 bases between the germline ends. The CDR3 is 12 residues long. CDR1 and CDR2 (germline): SQVTM, ANQGSEA. The CDR3 loop reads CSVLLQGFGQYF. As DNA, the CDR3 is TGCAGCGTGCTTCTCCAGGGTTTTGGACAGTACTTC.

This clone was counted a single time. The chain recombines TRBV11-3 with TRBJ2-3, with TRBD2 matching over 9 bases. CDR3 size: 14 residues. Germline trimming cut 3 bases from V and 7 bases from J; bases unmatched to any gene: 5. Germline CDR1 and CDR2: SGHNT and YENEEA. DNA for the CDR3: TGTGCCAGCAGCTTTAGCGGGAGTAGTTATACGCAGTATTTT. Translating gives CASSFSGSSYTQYF.

The rearrangement joins TRBV25-1 to TRBJ2-1; D is perhaps TRBD1 (6 bases). Germline V gives CDR1 MGHDK, CDR2 SYGVNS. Trimming removed 3 bases from V and 1 base from J, with 16 bases in between. This CDR3 spans 17 amino acids. The CDR3 coding sequence is TGTGCCAGCAGTGACCCCGTGACAGGCTCATCCTACAATGAGCAGTTCTTC. It encodes CASSDPVTGSSYNEQFF.

The CDR3 DNA reads TGTGCCAGCAGCGAGTGGGAAGGGGGTCCCGGGGAGCTGTTTTTT. As protein: CASSEWEGGPGELFF. The rearrangement uses TRBV2 and TRBJ2-2; D possibly corresponds to TRBD1 (6 bases). Per germline, CDR1 SNHLY and CDR2 FYNNEI. Trimming stripped 6 bases from V and 6 bases from J, with 17 bases between. There are 15 residues in the CDR3.

The gene calls are TRBV2 and TRBJ2-2; 8 bases are a match to TRBD2. Germline V gene sequence: CDR1 SNHLY, CDR2 FYNNEI. The CDR3 consists of 14 residues. J was trimmed by 6 bases and V by 6 bases; bases with no gene match: 6. This CDR3 reads CASRARSGAGELFF. As DNA, the CDR3 is TGTGCCAGCAGAGCCCGTAGCGGGGCCGGGGAGCTGTTTTTT.

The chain carries TRBV5-6 and TRBJ2-7, with 11 bases fitting TRBD1. The ends lost 4 bases at V and 5 bases at J; junction bases unmatched: 5. Germline lookup yields CDR1 SGHDT and CDR2 YYEEEE. This CDR3 is 14 amino acids long. The CDR3 coding sequence is TGTGCCAGCAGCCCGGACAGGGGGCGGGACGAGCAGTACTTC. Translated: CASSPDRGRDEQYF.

The rearrangement links TRBV10-2 to TRBJ1-2, with 10 positions matching TRBD1. The CDR3 covers 15 residues. The V and J ends lost 4 bases and 6 bases, in that order; junction bases with no gene match: 8. The germline CDR1 and CDR2 sequences are WSHSY and SAAADI. The CDR3 coding sequence is TGCGCCAGCAGTGGGCTCTCGGGACAGGGGAATGGCTACACCTTC. This encodes CASSGLSGQGNGYTF.

CDR3: CASSSLAGGFHEQYF. In DNA form, the CDR3 reads TGTGCCAGCAGCAGTCTAGCGGGGGGATTCCACGAGCAGTACTTC. The rearrangement joins TRBV28 to TRBJ2-7, with 11 bases identical to TRBD2. The germline CDR1 and CDR2 sequences are MDHEN and SYDVKM. The ends lost 6 bases at V and 5 bases at J; junction bases unmatched: 9. The CDR3 contains 15 residues.

V and J are TRBV18 and TRBJ2-7, with a possible D match to TRBD2 (6 bases). Trimming left V 4 bases short and J 3 bases short, with 13 bases between. Germline V lookup: CDR1 KGHSH, CDR2 LQKENI. The CDR3 is 14 amino acids. CDR3 sequence (DNA): TGTGCCAGCTCACGGGACTTGTTATACTACGAGCAGTACTTC. It encodes CASSRDLLYYEQYF.